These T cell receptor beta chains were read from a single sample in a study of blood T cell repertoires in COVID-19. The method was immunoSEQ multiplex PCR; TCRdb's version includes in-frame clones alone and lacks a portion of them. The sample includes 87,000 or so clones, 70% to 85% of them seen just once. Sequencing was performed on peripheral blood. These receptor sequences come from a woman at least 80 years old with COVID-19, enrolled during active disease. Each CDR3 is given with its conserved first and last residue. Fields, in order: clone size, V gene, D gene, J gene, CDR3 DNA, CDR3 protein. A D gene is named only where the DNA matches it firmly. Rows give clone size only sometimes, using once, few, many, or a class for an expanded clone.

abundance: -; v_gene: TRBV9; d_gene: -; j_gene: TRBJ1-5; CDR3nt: TGTGCCAGCAGCGCCAACCCGGAGCCCTCTCGAGGTCAGCCCCAGCATTTT; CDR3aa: CASSANPEPSRGQPQHF
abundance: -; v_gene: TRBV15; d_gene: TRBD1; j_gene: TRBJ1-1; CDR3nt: TGTGCCACCAGCGGGGACAGGGGGCTCACTGAAGCTTTCTTT; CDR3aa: CATSGDRGLTEAFF
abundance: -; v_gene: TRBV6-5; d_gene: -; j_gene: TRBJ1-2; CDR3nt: TGTGCCAGCAGTAAACAGGGTGGCTATGGCTACACCTTC; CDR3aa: CASSKQGGYGYTF
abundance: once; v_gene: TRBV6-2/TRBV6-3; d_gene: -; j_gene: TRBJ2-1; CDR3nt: TGTGCCAGCAGTTTCCACACAGGAGACAATGAGCAGTTCTTC; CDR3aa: CASSFHTGDNEQFF
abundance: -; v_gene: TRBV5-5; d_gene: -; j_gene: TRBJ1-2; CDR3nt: TGTGCCAGCAGCTTGGCCCCCTCTGGGGGCAGTGGCTACACCTTC; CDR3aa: CASSLAPSGGSGYTF
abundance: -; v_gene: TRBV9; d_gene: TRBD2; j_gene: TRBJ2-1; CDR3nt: TGTGCCAGCAGCGTAGATTTGAGGCGGGAGGGGTACAATGAGCAGTTCTTC; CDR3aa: CASSVDLRREGYNEQFF
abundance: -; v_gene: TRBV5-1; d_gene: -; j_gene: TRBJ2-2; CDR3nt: TGCGCCAGCAGCTTGCCCTACTACACCGGGGAGCTGTTTTTT; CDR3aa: CASSLPYYTGELFF
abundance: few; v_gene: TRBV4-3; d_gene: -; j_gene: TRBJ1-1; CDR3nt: TGCGCCAGCAGCCATCGCAGGGTCATGAACACTGAAGCTTTCTTT; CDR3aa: CASSHRRVMNTEAFF
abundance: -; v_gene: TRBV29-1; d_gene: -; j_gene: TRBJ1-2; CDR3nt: TGCAGCGTTGAAGATCGGGGTGACTATGGCTACACCTTC; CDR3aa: CSVEDRGDYGYTF
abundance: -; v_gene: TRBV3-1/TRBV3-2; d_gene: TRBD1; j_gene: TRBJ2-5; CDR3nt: TGTGCCAGCAGCCCCACAGGGGCTACGGAGACCCAGTACTTC; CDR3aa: CASSPTGATETQYF